The 27 T cell receptor beta chains in this list originate from one sample, sequenced in a study of blood T cell repertoires in COVID-19. The protocol was immunoSEQ multiplex PCR, while the TCRdb copy is restricted to in-frame clones and leaves out a portion. The sample holds about 340,000 clones, 86% seen once. Specimen: peripheral blood. The receptors come from a woman aged 55 to 70 with COVID-19, enrolled during active disease.

The chain links TRBV7-6 to TRBJ2-1, with 15 bases identical to TRBD2. V lost 5 bases to trimming and J lost 5 bases; unmatched junction nucleotides: 13. The CDR3 spans 19 residues. The germline gives CDR1 SGHVS, CDR2 FNYEAQ. CDR3 DNA: TGTGCCAGCAGCCCGGAGGGACTAGCGGGGGGTCCCTCAAACAATGAGCAGTTCTTC. This codes for CASSPEGLAGGPSNNEQFF.

The chain carries TRBV18 and TRBJ1-4; 9 bases fit TRBD1. V gave up 3 bases and J gave up 7 bases; unmatched junction bases: 6. Germline loops: CDR1 KGHSH, CDR2 LQKENI. This CDR3 is built from 15 residues. CDR3 in amino acids: CASSPPGQGGEKLFF. As DNA, the CDR3 is TGTGCCAGCTCACCGCCGGGACAGGGCGGTGAAAAACTGTTTTTT.

The chain joins TRBV21-1 to TRBJ1-2; TRBD1, the D gene given by the table, was not confirmed from the DNA. TRBV21-1 is a pseudogene segment. The CDR3 spans 13 residues. CDR3 DNA sequence: TGTGCCAGCAGCAAGCCAGCTAACTATGGCTACACCTTC. Protein sequence: CASSKPANYGYTF.

The chain has TRBV25-1 and TRBJ2-5; 12 bases are a match to TRBD2. The CDR3 covers 15 residues. CDR1 is MGHDK and CDR2 is SYGVNS in the germline V gene. J lost 1 base, V lost 10 bases, and 7 bases had no gene match. CDR3 sequence: CATQLAGGPQETQYF. Here the CDR3 DNA reads TGTGCCACCCAACTAGCGGGGGGACCCCAAGAGACCCAGTACTTC.

The CDR3 DNA reads as TGTGCCAGCAGTTTCCACAGAGCTAACTATGGCTACACCTTC. It specifies CASSFHRANYGYTF. The rearrangement links TRBV6-2 or TRBV6-3 to TRBJ1-2; D is undetermined. CDR1 is MNHEY, CDR2 SVGEGT, per germline. The CDR3 runs 14 residues. V lost 4 bases and J 0 bases, leaving 9 bases between the germline ends.

The J gene is TRBJ2-7, the V gene TRBV9; 9 bases are a match to TRBD2. The germline gives CDR1 SGDLS, CDR2 YYNGEE. The J segment lost 5 bases and the V segment lost 2 bases, leaving 8 bases of the junction unmatched. This CDR3 is built from 15 residues. CDR3 in DNA: TGTGCCAGCAGCGTGGCCCTAGCGGGGACGGACGAGCAGTACTTC. This encodes CASSVALAGTDEQYF. Drawing the rest from reference TRBV9 and TRBJ2-7, the complete variable domain is DSGVTQTPKHLITATGQRVTLRCSPRSGDLSVYWYQQSLDQGLQFLIQYYNGEERAKGNILERFSAQQFPDLHSELNLSSLELGDSALYFCASSVALAGTDEQYFGPGTRLTVT.

The V and J genes are TRBV5-1 and TRBJ2-5; D unclear. V lost 0 bases and J lost 1, with 7 bases in between. CDR3 size: 14 residues. Per germline, CDR1 SGHRS and CDR2 YFSETQ. CDR3 sequence: CASSLGVAQETQYF. DNA of the CDR3: TGCGCCAGCAGCTTGGGCGTTGCCCAAGAGACCCAGTACTTC.

This clone was observed once. V is TRBV4-1 and J is TRBJ1-6; D remains ambiguous. Looked up from germline, CDR1 is MGHRA and CDR2 is YSYEKL. The V end lost 4 bases, the J end lost 7 bases, and 23 bases lay between the germline ends. The CDR3 length is 18 residues. The CDR3 DNA is TGCGCCAGCAGCCCAATTCCGCCCGACGTTGCGGGGAATTCACCCCTCCACTTT. It is translated as CASSPIPPDVAGNSPLHF.

The chain has TRBV7-9 and TRBJ1-1, with 12 bases that match TRBD1. CDR3 size: 13 residues. In germline, CDR1 is SEHNR, CDR2 FQNEAQ (reference sequence). V lost 6 bases, J lost 10 bases, and 6 bases stayed unmatched. The CDR3 protein is CASRTGQGAGAFF. CDR3 nucleotides: TGTGCCAGCAGGACGGGACAGGGGGCTGGAGCTTTCTTT.

The rearrangement uses TRBV5-7 and TRBJ2-7; 10 bases line up with TRBD1. TRBV5-7 is given ORF status, its function remaining uncertain. With V trimmed by 3 bases and J by 5 bases, 14 bases remained unmatched. The length of the CDR3 is 17 residues. The CDR3 bases are TGTGCCAGCAGCTCCTCCGGGACAGGGGATAATTTCCACGAGCAGTACTTC. This codes for CASSSSGTGDNFHEQYF.

The chain is built from TRBV4-1 and TRBJ2-1, with a possible D match to TRBD1 (6 bases). Trimming shortened V by 0 bases and J by 3 bases, and 12 bases separated the two germline ends. Germline loops: CDR1 MGHRA, CDR2 YSYEKL. This CDR3 contains 16 residues. The CDR3: CASSQEYLGGYNEQFF. DNA of the CDR3: TGCGCCAGCAGCCAAGAATATTTAGGGGGCTACAATGAGCAGTTCTTC.

The CDR3, as DNA: TGTGCCAGCAGCCTACAGGGCCTCCGAGGCTACACCTTC. Protein product: CASSLQGLRGYTF. This sequence joins TRBV7-9 and TRBJ1-2; perhaps TRBD1 as D (6 bases). The CDR3 extends over 13 amino acids. The germline V gene has CDR1 SEHNR and CDR2 FQNEAQ (reference sequence). The V and J ends lost 5 bases and 8 bases respectively, with 15 bases between them.

The V call is TRBV5-4, the J call TRBJ2-7; 7 bases align to TRBD1. V dropped 4 bases and J dropped 2; count of bases not matched to a gene: 6. This CDR3 comprises 14 residues. The germline V gene has CDR1 SGHNT and CDR2 YYREEE (reference sequence). CDR3 region: CASSRDSLTYEQYF. The CDR3 coding sequence is TGTGCCAGCAGCCGGGACAGCCTCACCTACGAGCAGTACTTC.

The rearrangement uses TRBV7-6 and TRBJ2-7; 8 bases line up with TRBD1. Losses at the gene ends were 5 bases for V and 0 bases for J; bases not matched to a gene: 3. The CDR3 consists of 14 residues. CDR1 SGHVS and CDR2 FNYEAQ come from the germline V gene. CDR3 nucleotide sequence: TGTGCCAGCAGCGCCACAGGGGGCTCCTACGAGCAGTACTTC. This codes for CASSATGGSYEQYF.

The V call is TRBV5-1, the J call TRBJ2-7; 10 positions agree with TRBD2. The V and J ends lost 0 bases and 2 bases, in that order; junction bases with no gene match: 8. This CDR3 contains 17 residues. Germline V gives CDR1 SGHRS, CDR2 YFSETQ. CDR3 DNA sequence: TGCGCCAGCAGCTTGGGCCCTCAGAGCGGGGGGGCCTACGAGCAGTACTTC. Protein: CASSLGPQSGGAYEQYF.

V is TRBV5-5 and J is TRBJ2-4, with D maybe TRBD2 (6 bases). The CDR3 consists of 16 residues. The V gene's germline CDR1 is SGHKS and CDR2 YYEKEE (reference sequence). Trimming cost V 1 base and J 6 bases, with 17 bases left between them. CDR3 sequence: CASSLFGGDPGNIQYF. CDR3 sequence (DNA): TGTGCCAGCAGCTTGTTCGGAGGGGACCCCGGAAACATTCAGTACTTC.

This clone was picked up a small number of times. The chain employs TRBV7-6 and TRBJ1-2; perhaps TRBD1 as D (6 bases). CDR3 size: 16 residues. CDR1 is SGHVS, CDR2 FNYEAQ, per germline. The V and J ends lost 4 bases and 4 bases respectively, with 19 bases between them. DNA for the CDR3: TGTGCCAGCAGCTACACTTTCCTCGAGGACAGCTATGGCTACACCTTC. Protein: CASSYTFLEDSYGYTF.

The rearrangement uses TRBV11-1 and TRBJ2-5, with a weak D call TRBD1 (5 bases). From germline, CDR1 is SGHAT and CDR2 FQDESV (reference sequence). This CDR3 is 17 amino acids long. With 0 bases removed from V and 2 bases from J, the gap between germline ends came to 16 bases. The CDR3 sequence is CASSLAYKGAGQETQYF. CDR3 coding DNA: TGTGCCAGCAGCTTAGCATACAAAGGGGCCGGACAAGAGACCCAGTACTTC.

The rearrangement joins TRBV9 to TRBJ1-6; no definite D call. Germline CDR1 is SGDLS and CDR2 is YYNGEE. V lost 0 bases and J lost 7, with 11 bases in between. The CDR3 covers 15 residues. The CDR3 nucleotides read TGTGCCAGCAGCGTAGTTCCGGGAGGGAATTCACCCCTCCACTTT. Translation: CASSVVPGGNSPLHF.

This chain connects TRBV19 to TRBJ2-2; 8 bases map to TRBD2. The germline gives CDR1 LNHDA, CDR2 SQIVND (reference sequence). Trimming at V came to 1 base and at J to 1 base, leaving 5 bases not matched to a gene. There are 17 residues in the CDR3. DNA of the CDR3: TGTGCCAGTAGTATAGTGCGGGCGGGAGGGAACACCGGGGAGCTGTTTTTT. Residues: CASSIVRAGGNTGELFF.

The chain combines TRBV21-1 with TRBJ2-5; TRBD1, the table's D call, was not compared with the DNA. TRBV21-1 is an annotated pseudogene. There are 15 residues in the CDR3. CDR3 nucleotides: TGTGCCAGCCGGCTCAGCCGGGACAGGGGAGAGACCCAGTACTTC. Its protein product is CASRLSRDRGETQYF.

As DNA, the CDR3 is TGCGCCAGCAGCCAAGATCGGGTAGCGGGCACCTCCTACGAGCAGTACTTC. It yields the protein CASSQDRVAGTSYEQYF. The chain couples TRBV4-1 to TRBJ2-7, with 7 bases lining up with TRBD2. CDR3 length: 17 residues. J was trimmed by 0 bases and V by 0 bases; bases with no gene match: 8. Germline-derived CDR1 and CDR2 are MGHRA and YSYEKL.

This sequence joins TRBV18 and TRBJ2-7; perhaps TRBD1 as D (6 bases). With 4 bases removed from V and 3 bases from J, the gap between germline ends came to 16 bases. Germline values: CDR1 KGHSH, CDR2 LQKENI. The CDR3 is made up of 15 amino acids. The CDR3 spells CASSHSQGSGYEQYF. The CDR3, as DNA: TGTGCCAGCTCACACTCACAGGGTTCCGGCTACGAGCAGTACTTC.

The V gene is TRBV5-1, the J gene TRBJ2-1; perhaps TRBD1 as D (6 bases). Germline-derived CDR1 and CDR2 are SGHRS and YFSETQ. This CDR3 comprises 16 residues. V was trimmed by 7 bases and J by 4 bases, leaving 21 bases between them. The CDR3 sequence is CASAQQGNEGYNEQFF. The CDR3 DNA is TGCGCCAGCGCTCAACAGGGCAACGAGGGGTACAATGAGCAGTTCTTC.

The gene calls are TRBV5-1 and TRBJ2-2; maybe TRBD1 (6 bases). CDR3 length: 14 amino acids. Trimming cost V 0 bases and J 7 bases, with 10 bases left between them. Germline CDR1 is SGHRS and CDR2 is YFSETQ. The CDR3 sequence is CASSLDRVVGELFF. CDR3 coding DNA: TGCGCCAGCAGCTTGGACAGGGTAGTCGGGGAGCTGTTTTTT.

J is TRBJ2-5 and V is TRBV11-3; D is unclear. V lost 5 bases and J lost 5, with 12 bases in between. The CDR3 has 13 amino acids. The germline CDR1 and CDR2 sequences are SGHNT and YENEEA. For the CDR3, the DNA is TGTGCCAGCAGCCATATTTTCGAGGAGACCCAGTACTTC. It translates to CASSHIFEETQYF.

This clone showed up many times. The CDR3 DNA reads as TGTGCCAGCACTACGACAGGGGCTGGCTACACCTTC. Amino acids: CASTTTGAGYTF. This rearrangement joins TRBV2 to TRBJ1-2, with TRBD1 identical over 8 bases. The V and J ends lost 7 bases and 7 bases, in that order; junction bases with no gene match: 5. This CDR3 has 12 residues. Germline V CDR1 and CDR2: SNHLY, FYNNEI.